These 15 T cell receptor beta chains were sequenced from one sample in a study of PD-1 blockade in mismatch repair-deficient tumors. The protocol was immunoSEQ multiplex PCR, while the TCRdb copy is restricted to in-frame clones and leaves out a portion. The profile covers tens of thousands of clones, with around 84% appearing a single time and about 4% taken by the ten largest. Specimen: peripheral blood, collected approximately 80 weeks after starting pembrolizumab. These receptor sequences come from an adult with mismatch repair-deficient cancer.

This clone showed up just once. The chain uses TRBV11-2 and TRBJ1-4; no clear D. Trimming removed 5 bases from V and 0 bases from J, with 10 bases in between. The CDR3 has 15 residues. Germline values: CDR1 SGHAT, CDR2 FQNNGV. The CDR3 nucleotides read TGTGCCAGCAGCCCCCGCCGGGCAACTAATGAAAAACTGTTTTTT. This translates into CASSPRRATNEKLFF.

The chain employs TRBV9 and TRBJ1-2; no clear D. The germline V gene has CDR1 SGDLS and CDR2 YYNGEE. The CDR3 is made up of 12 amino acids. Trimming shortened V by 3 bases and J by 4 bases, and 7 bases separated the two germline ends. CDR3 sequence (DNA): TGTGCCAGCAGCGCAGACACCTATGGCTACACCTTC. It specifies CASSADTYGYTF.

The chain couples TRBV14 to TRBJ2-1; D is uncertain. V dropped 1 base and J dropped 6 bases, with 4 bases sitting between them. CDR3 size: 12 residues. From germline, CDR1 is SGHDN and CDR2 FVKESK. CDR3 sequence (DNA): TGTGCCAGCAGCCAAGGAGGCAATGAGCAGTTCTTC. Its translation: CASSQGGNEQFF. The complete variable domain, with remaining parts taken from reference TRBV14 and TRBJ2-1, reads EAGVTQFPSHSVIEKGQTVTLRCDPISGHDNLYWYRRVMGKEIKFLLHFVKESKQDESGMPNNRFLAERTGGTYSTLKVQPAELEDSGVYFCASSQGGNEQFFGPGTRLTVL.

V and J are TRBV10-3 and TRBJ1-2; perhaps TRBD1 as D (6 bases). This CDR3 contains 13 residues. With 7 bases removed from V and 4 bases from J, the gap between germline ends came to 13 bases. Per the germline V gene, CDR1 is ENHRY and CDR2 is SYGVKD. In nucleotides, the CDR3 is TGTGCCATCAACACACAGGGCCCCTATGGCTACACCTTC. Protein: CAINTQGPYGYTF.

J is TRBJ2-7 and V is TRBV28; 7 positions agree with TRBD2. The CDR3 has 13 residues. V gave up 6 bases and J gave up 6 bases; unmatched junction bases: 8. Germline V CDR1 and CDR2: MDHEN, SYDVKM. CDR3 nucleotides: TGTGCCAGCAGGGGGGTGGGAGGGGCCGAGCAGTACTTC. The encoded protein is CASRGVGGAEQYF.

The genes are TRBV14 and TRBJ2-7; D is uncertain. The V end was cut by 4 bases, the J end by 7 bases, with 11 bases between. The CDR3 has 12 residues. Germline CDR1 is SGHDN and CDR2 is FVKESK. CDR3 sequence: CASSPRWGEQYF. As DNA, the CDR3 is TGTGCCAGCAGCCCACGGTGGGGAGAGCAGTACTTC.

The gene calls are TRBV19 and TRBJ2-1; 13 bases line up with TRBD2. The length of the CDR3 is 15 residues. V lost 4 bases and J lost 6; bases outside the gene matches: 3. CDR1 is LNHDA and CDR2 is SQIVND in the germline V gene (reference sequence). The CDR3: CASSTGLAGVNEQFF. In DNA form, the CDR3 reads TGTGCCAGTAGTACCGGACTAGCGGGAGTCAATGAGCAGTTCTTC.

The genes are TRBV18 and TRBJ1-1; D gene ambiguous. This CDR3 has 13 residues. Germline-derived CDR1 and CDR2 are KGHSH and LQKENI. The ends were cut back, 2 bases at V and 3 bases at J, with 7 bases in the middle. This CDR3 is CASSPGEDTEAFF. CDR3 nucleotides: TGTGCCAGCTCACCAGGGGAGGACACTGAAGCTTTCTTT. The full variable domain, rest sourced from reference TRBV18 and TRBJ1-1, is NAGVMQNPRHLVRRRGQEARLRCSPMKGHSHVYWYRQLPEEGLKFMVYLQKENIIDESGMPKERFSAEFPKEGPSILRIQQVVRGDSAAYFCASSPGEDTEAFFGQGTRLTVV.

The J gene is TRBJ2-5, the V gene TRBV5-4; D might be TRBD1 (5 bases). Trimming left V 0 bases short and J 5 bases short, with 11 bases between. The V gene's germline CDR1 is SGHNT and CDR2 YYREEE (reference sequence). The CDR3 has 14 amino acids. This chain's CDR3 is CASSLEGVGETQYF. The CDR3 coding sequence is TGTGCCAGCAGCTTGGAAGGGGTCGGTGAGACCCAGTACTTC.

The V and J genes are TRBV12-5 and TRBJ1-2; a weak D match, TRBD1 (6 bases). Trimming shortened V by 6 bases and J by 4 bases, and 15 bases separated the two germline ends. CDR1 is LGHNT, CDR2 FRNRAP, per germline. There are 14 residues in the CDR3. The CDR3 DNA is TGTGCTAGTGGCCAGGGGACGTTCATCTATGGCTACACCTTC. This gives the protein CASGQGTFIYGYTF. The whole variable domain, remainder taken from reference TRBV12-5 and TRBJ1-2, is DARVTQTPRHKVTEMGQEVTMRCQPILGHNTVFWYRQTMMQGLELLAYFRNRAPLDDSGMPKDRFSAEMPDATLATLKIQPSEPRDSAVYFCASGQGTFIYGYTFGSGTRLTVV.

CDR3 DNA sequence: TGTGCCAGCAGCGTAGCTACAGGGACCGTCACCGGGGAGCTGTTTTTT. This translates into CASSVATGTVTGELFF. The gene calls are TRBV9 and TRBJ2-2, with D perhaps TRBD1 (6 bases). The CDR3 length is 16 residues. V was pared by 0 bases and J by 4 bases, with 13 bases between. Germline V gene lookup returns CDR1 SGDLS and CDR2 YYNGEE.

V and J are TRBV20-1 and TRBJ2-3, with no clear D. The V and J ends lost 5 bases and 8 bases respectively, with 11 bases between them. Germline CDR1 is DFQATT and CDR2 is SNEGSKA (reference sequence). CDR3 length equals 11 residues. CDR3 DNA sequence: TGCAGTGCTCGGGCCCCAGGTACGCAGTATTTT. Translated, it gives CSARAPGTQYF.

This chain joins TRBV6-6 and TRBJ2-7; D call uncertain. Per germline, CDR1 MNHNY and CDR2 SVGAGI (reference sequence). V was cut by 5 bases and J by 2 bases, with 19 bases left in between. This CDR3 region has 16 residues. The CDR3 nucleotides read TGTGCCAGCAGTCCCCACCCGGGTCGCGGCACCTACGAGCAGTACTTC. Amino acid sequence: CASSPHPGRGTYEQYF.

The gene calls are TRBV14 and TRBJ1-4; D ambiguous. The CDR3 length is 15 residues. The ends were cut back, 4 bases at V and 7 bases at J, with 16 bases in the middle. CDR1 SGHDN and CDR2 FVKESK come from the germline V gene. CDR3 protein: CASSRALGFTEKLFF. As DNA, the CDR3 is TGTGCCAGCAGCCGAGCATTGGGGTTCACTGAAAAACTGTTTTTT.

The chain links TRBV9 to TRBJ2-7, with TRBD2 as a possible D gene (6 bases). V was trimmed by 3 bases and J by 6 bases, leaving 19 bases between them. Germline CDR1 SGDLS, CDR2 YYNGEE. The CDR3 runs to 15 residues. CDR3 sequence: CASSAWTGEGSEQYF. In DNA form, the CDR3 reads TGTGCCAGCAGCGCCTGGACGGGAGAGGGCTCCGAGCAGTACTTC.